This T cell receptor beta chain was captured in a study of blood T cells in healthy people across ages. Drawn from each donor were approximately 9.5 milliliters of peripheral blood. The CDR3 totals 17 residues. Germline loops: CDR1 DFQATT, CDR2 SNEGSKA (reference sequence). Germline trimming cut 6 bases from V and 0 bases from J; bases unmatched to any gene: 10. Together with a sample-barcoded 5' primer, a J-beta primer mix was included in a second PCR lasting about 7 to 11 cycles. Each cDNA molecule was tagged by a template-switch adaptor with 12 random nucleotides. One entry per CDR3 protein, called by TCRdb with MiXCR from the 5' RACE reads. The repertoire holds a few hundred thousand distinct CDR3 sequences, about 52% seen once, with 51% in the top ten.

The V gene is TRBV20-1, the J gene TRBJ2-1; 11 nucleotides match TRBD2. Specimen: blood. This receptor was identified in a man aged 55 to 70 in good health. CDR3 nucleotides: TGCAGTGCCCCTGGGACTAGCGGAAAGAGCTCCTACAATGAGCAGTTCTTC. Its translation: CSAPGTSGKSSYNEQFF.